These T cell receptor beta chains were read from a single sample in a study of CD8+CD57+ T cells in acquired aplastic anemia. TCRdb processed the reads anew with MiXCR; each CDR3 protein has one entry. The sample records about 210,000 distinct CDR3 sequences, roughly 55% being singletons. Sequencing was done on a sample of sorted CD4+, CD8+, or CD8+CD57+ T cells (not recorded which) from PBMCs. Every receptor here comes from a human donor in good health. CDR3s include the opening cysteine and the closing phenylalanine or tryptophan.

J,V,CDR3
TRBJ2-1,TRBV7-6,CASSLAAASYEQFF
TRBJ2-1,TRBV28,CASSPRLGEQFF
TRBJ2-1,TRBV24-1,CATSDPRREAYNEQFF
TRBJ1-2,TRBV10-3,CAISETGGYGYTF
TRBJ2-1,TRBV24-1,CARDRGRDYNEQFF
TRBJ1-1,TRBV7-9,CASSLRQLPEAFF
TRBJ1-1,TRBV4-1,CASSRQGNTEAFF
TRBJ1-5,TRBV6-4,CASSGGGQSNQPQHF
TRBJ2-1,TRBV7-2,CASAKGQNLQFF
TRBJ1-1,TRBV9,CASSVGTGIGTEAFF
TRBJ2-1,TRBV10-2,CASSGDRAVVNEQFF
TRBJ2-2,TRBV7-9,CASSLVTGELFF
TRBJ1-1,TRBV24-1,CATSDGGTGTEAFF
TRBJ1-2,TRBV20-1,CSARGGDDGYTF
TRBJ1-2,TRBV7-9,CASSLVGRENYGYTF
TRBJ2-5,TRBV12-3/TRBV12-4,CASSPKGGGWETQYF
TRBJ2-5,TRBV19,CASTLRIEAAYQPQYF
TRBJ2-7,TRBV7-7,CASSLVGLAGDEQYF
TRBJ2-5,TRBV20-1,CSARYGTSMGTQYF
TRBJ1-4,TRBV7-9,CASSLGPTTDEKLFF
TRBJ2-1,TRBV5-1,CASSPSGRVNNEQFF
TRBJ2-3,TRBV19,CASSIPAGGLTDTQYF
TRBJ1-2,TRBV20-1,CSARDGPDPGYTF
TRBJ2-7,TRBV5-1,CASSLAGRAYEQYF
TRBJ1-5,TRBV2,CAGSGRDNQPQHF
TRBJ2-7,TRBV7-2,CASSLAAGPTYEQYF
TRBJ2-1,TRBV19,CASSNSGGANEQFF
TRBJ1-1,TRBV5-8,CASSLGRGNTEAFF
TRBJ2-7,TRBV10-3,CAISLTGEGEQYF